This TCR beta chain was documented in a study of shared clonotypes between healthy human individuals. All of the donors resided in Nashville, Tennessee, and each was a Caucasian adult. Unsorted samples, those not sorted, used approximately 100 million PBMCs for genomic DNA. This was a deep-level run. Profiling relied on immunoSEQ multiplex PCR, and the TCRdb table lists in-frame clones only, not all of them. The sample lists about 490,000 clones, about 82% occurring once. The CDR3 has 15 residues. The germline CDR1 and CDR2 sequences are MGHDK and SYGVNS. V was clipped by 1 base and J by 5 bases, with 14 bases between them.

This sequence joins TRBV25-1 and TRBJ2-5, with a weak D call TRBD1 (5 bases). The sample comprised PBMCs. The clonotype originates from a woman between 40 and 55 years old in good health. Some clones in this sample may be carry-over from other donors' samples. The CDR3 DNA sequence: TGTGCCAGCAGTGAATTGGGGATTTCAGGGGAGACCCAGTACTTC. Protein product: CASSELGISGETQYF. Full variable domain (remainder filled in from reference TRBV25-1 and TRBJ2-5): EADIYQTPRYLVIGTGKKITLECSQTMGHDKMYWYQQDPGMELHLIHYSYGVNSTEKGDLSSESTVSRIRTEHFPLTLESARPSHTSQYLCASSELGISGETQYFGPGTRLLVL.